This T cell receptor (beta chain) was sequenced for a study of T cells and Merkel cell carcinoma outcomes. Points from the study as a whole: Merkel cell carcinoma outcomes were reportedly predicted by repertoire and T-cell density.

This clone was observed once. Antigen: not known. Only in-frame clones appear in the TCRdb table, and some are missing; sequencing was by immunoSEQ multiplex PCR. This sample has under 20,000 clones; approximately 87% occur once, and the top ten carry around 8.3%. The receptor was isolated from a human donor with Merkel cell carcinoma. The material sequenced was tumor tissue from Merkel cell carcinoma.

CDR3 in amino acids: CASSLGRLNTEAFF. Here the CDR3 DNA reads TGTGCCAGCAGTCTTGGACGATTGAACACTGAAGCTTTCTTT. The chain combines TRBV27 with TRBJ1-1; D gene uncertain. There are 14 residues in the CDR3. CDR1 is MNHEY, CDR2 SMNVEV, per germline (reference sequence). The V end lost 5 bases, the J end lost 0 bases, and 10 bases lay between the germline ends.